Below, 31 T cell receptor beta chains from the same sample are listed, as sequenced in a study of blood T cell repertoires in COVID-19 (dated by TCRdb to 2020 to 2022). The library was made by the immunoSEQ multiplex PCR assay. TCRdb re-hosts the immuneACCESS table, in-frame sequences only. Its copies lack some clones; in the studies checked, an unresolved V gene accounts for under half of them, and the cause for the rest is not known. The sample table contains 350,000 to 400,000 clones; only one count was recorded for around 90% of them. The ten largest clones represent about 1.2% of the sample. The specimen was PBMCs or T cells enriched from blood (not recorded which). Receptors originate from a woman under 30 who had recovered from COVID-19.

The chain has TRBV6-5 and TRBJ1-3, with D possibly being TRBD1 (6 bases). V lost 7 bases to trimming and J lost 3 bases, with 13 bases between them. The germline V gene encodes CDR1 MNHEY and CDR2 SVGAGI. The CDR3 contains 14 residues. CDR3 in DNA: TGTGCCAGCACGCGGGGGGCTGGTGGAAACACCATATATTTT. It is translated as CASTRGAGGNTIYF.

This chain connects TRBV7-3 to TRBJ2-7; tentative D call: TRBD2 (5 bases). The V end was cut by 2 bases, the J end by 3 bases, with 8 bases between. This CDR3 is built from 13 residues. Per germline, CDR1 SGHTA and CDR2 FQGTGA. CDR3 protein: CASSLGRDYEQYF. The CDR3, as DNA: TGTGCCAGCAGCTTAGGACGGGACTACGAGCAGTACTTC. Variable domain in full (rest from reference TRBV7-3 and TRBJ2-7): GAGVSQTPSNKVTEKGKYVELRCDPISGHTALYWYRQSLGQGPEFLIYFQGTGAADDSGLPNDRFFAVRPEGSVSTLKIQRTERGDSAVYLCASSLGRDYEQYFGPGTRLTVT.

The gene calls are TRBV7-6 and TRBJ2-7, with D possibly being TRBD2 (6 bases). Deletions cut 8 bases from V and 6 bases from J, with 14 bases between. The germline CDR1 and CDR2 sequences are SGHVS and FNYEAQ. The CDR3 contains 12 residues. CDR3 loop: CASGTGVGEQYF. In DNA, the CDR3 is TGTGCCAGCGGGACGGGAGTTGGCGAGCAGTACTTC.

The chain carries TRBV19 and TRBJ1-2; 10 positions match TRBD1. The junction had 13 bases not matched to a gene; V was cut back by 7 bases and J by 8 bases. The CDR3 has 15 amino acids. Germline assignment: CDR1 LNHDA and CDR2 SQIVND (reference sequence). CDR3 sequence: CASIQSGTGVYGYTF. DNA of the CDR3: TGTGCCAGTATCCAATCGGGGACAGGGGTCTACGGCTACACCTTC.

The chain is built from TRBV29-1 and TRBJ1-1; D unresolved. V shed 4 bases and J shed 1 base, with 7 bases lying between them. This CDR3 is built from 12 residues. The germline V gene has CDR1 SQVTM and CDR2 ANQGSEA. CDR3 loop: CSVVPRNTEAFF. The CDR3 region has the DNA TGCAGCGTTGTCCCGCGGAACACTGAAGCTTTCTTT.

The chain carries TRBV4-1 and TRBJ1-1; unclear D gene. The CDR3 length is 14 residues. The germline V and J ends were trimmed by 1 base and 6 bases, with 12 bases remaining between them. The germline CDR1 and CDR2 sequences are MGHRA and YSYEKL. CDR3 protein: CASSQVGEGAEAFF. In nucleotides, the CDR3 is TGCGCCAGCAGCCAAGTTGGGGAGGGTGCTGAAGCTTTCTTT.

The gene calls are TRBV10-3 and TRBJ1-1, with a possible D match to TRBD1 (5 bases). This CDR3 is 13 amino acids long. Trimming cost V 6 bases and J 3 bases, with 11 bases left between them. Germline V gene lookup returns CDR1 ENHRY and CDR2 SYGVKD. CDR3 in amino acids: CAIRGQVDTEAFF. The DNA of the CDR3 is TGTGCCATCAGGGGGCAGGTGGACACTGAAGCTTTCTTT.

The chain has TRBV4-3 and TRBJ1-2; D is unresolved. CDR1 and CDR2 from the germline V gene are LGHNA and YSLEER. The V end lost 0 bases, the J end lost 1 base, and 9 bases lay between the germline ends. The CDR3 loop spans 15 amino acids. The CDR3 spells CASSQDFASNYGYTF. DNA of the CDR3: TGCGCCAGCAGCCAAGATTTCGCGAGTAACTATGGCTACACCTTC.

This sequence joins TRBV11-3 and TRBJ2-2, with 11 bases identical to TRBD1. The V gene's germline CDR1 is SGHNT and CDR2 YENEEA. The ends lost 4 bases at V and 3 bases at J; junction bases unmatched: 1. This CDR3 has 15 residues. In DNA form, the CDR3 reads TGTGCCAGCAGCTCGGGACAGGGGGACACCGGGGAGCTGTTTTTT. It is translated as CASSSGQGDTGELFF.

A word on this clone: One junction end does not reproduce the germline sequence, and a read error may be involved. The J gene is TRBJ1-1, the V gene TRBV12-3 or TRBV12-4, with TRBD1 matching over 9 bases. The CDR3 is 12 residues long. The DNA for the CDR3 is TGTGCCAGCAGTTTAGCCGGGACAGGGATCTCATTT. Its protein product is CASSLAGTGISF.

The chain recombines TRBV5-1 with TRBJ1-2; 8 bases are shared with TRBD1. The germline V gene encodes CDR1 SGHRS and CDR2 YFSETQ. V lost 2 bases and J lost 7; bases outside the gene matches: 4. This CDR3 region has 13 residues. In DNA form, the CDR3 reads TGCGCCAGCAGCTTACAGGGGGACCCTGGCTACACCTTC. Its protein is CASSLQGDPGYTF.

The rearrangement links TRBV16 to TRBJ2-1, with D possibly matching TRBD1 (5 bases). V was clipped by 6 bases and J by 2 bases, with 11 bases between them. The germline V gene has CDR1 KGHSY and CDR2 FQNENV. This CDR3 has 14 amino acids. The CDR3 here is CASSYVGPYNEQFF. The CDR3 coding sequence is TGTGCCAGCAGTTATGTGGGGCCCTACAATGAGCAGTTCTTC.

This chain connects TRBV19 to TRBJ2-7; 7 bases are shared with TRBD1. V trimming: 6 bases; J trimming: 0 bases; junction bases outside the gene matches: 8. The CDR3 spans 15 residues. The germline V gene has CDR1 LNHDA and CDR2 SQIVND (reference sequence). CDR3 bases: TGTGCCAGTAGCTTAGGGGGCTTGAGCTCCTACGAGCAGTACTTC. Its protein is CASSLGGLSSYEQYF.

This rearrangement joins TRBV6-5 to TRBJ2-2, with TRBD2 identical over 7 bases. Unmatched junction bases numbered 8, after V lost 6 bases and J lost 4 bases. The CDR3 is 15 amino acids. CDR1 MNHEY and CDR2 SVGAGI come from the germline V gene. CDR3 region: CASSRWGGFTGELFF. CDR3 DNA sequence: TGTGCCAGCAGCCGGTGGGGGGGGTTCACCGGGGAGCTGTTTTTT.

The chain carries TRBV3-1 (or the pseudogene TRBV3-2) and TRBJ1-3, with D possibly matching TRBD1 (5 bases). Germline-derived CDR1 and CDR2 are LGHDT and YNNKEL (reference sequence). Trimming shortened V by 4 bases and J by 0 bases, and 19 bases separated the two germline ends. The CDR3 has 18 residues. CDR3 in amino acids: CASSRSAGETASGNTIYF. The CDR3 DNA reads as TGTGCCAGCAGCCGGAGCGCGGGGGAGACCGCCTCTGGAAACACCATATATTTT.

This clone was seen a single time. The chain carries TRBV19 and TRBJ2-7, with 8 bases aligning to TRBD1. The CDR3 is made up of 15 amino acids. The V and J ends lost 7 bases and 3 bases, in that order; junction bases with no gene match: 11. In germline, CDR1 is LNHDA, CDR2 SQIVND (reference sequence). The CDR3 DNA reads TGTGCCAGTACTCCGACAGGGGAAATATACTACGAGCAGTACTTC. Its translation is CASTPTGEIYYEQYF.

The V gene is TRBV9, the J gene TRBJ1-5; TRBD1 might be the D (6 bases). The CDR3 is 13 amino acids. Germline CDR1 SGDLS, CDR2 YYNGEE. The V gene lost 3 bases and the J gene lost 2 bases, with 6 bases spanning the gap. The CDR3 bases are TGTGCCAGCAGCGCAGGGGGCAATCAGCCCCAGCATTTT. It translates to CASSAGGNQPQHF.

The CDR3 DNA sequence: TGCGCCAGCAGTGAGCAGTCTTCTTCACCCCTCCACTTT. It is translated as CASSEQSSSPLHF. The V call is TRBV10-2, the J call TRBJ1-6; unclear D gene. Germline CDR1 is WSHSY and CDR2 is SAAADI. The CDR3 runs to 13 residues. The V and J ends lost 2 bases and 9 bases respectively, with 8 bases between them.

V usage is TRBV29-1 and J usage is TRBJ1-3; weak D call: TRBD1 (5 bases). V was cut by 2 bases and J by 0 bases, with 14 bases left in between. CDR3 length: 16 residues. The germline CDR1 and CDR2 sequences are SQVTM and ANQGSEA. The CDR3: CSVELAGPISGNTIYF. The CDR3 DNA sequence: TGCAGCGTTGAATTGGCAGGGCCCATCTCTGGAAACACCATATATTTT.

The chain recombines TRBV30 with TRBJ1-5, with D perhaps matching TRBD1 (6 bases). V was pared by 2 bases and J by 7 bases, with 12 bases between. The CDR3 consists of 13 residues. The germline gives CDR1 GTSNPN, CDR2 SVGIG (reference sequence). CDR3 coding DNA: TGTGCCTGGAGTAACGAGGGGGAGCAGCCCCAGCATTTT. Protein product: CAWSNEGEQPQHF.

This clone appeared a single time. The V call is TRBV27, the J call TRBJ2-6; perhaps TRBD1 as D (5 bases). Per the germline V gene, CDR1 is MNHEY and CDR2 is SMNVEV (reference sequence). CDR3 length: 15 amino acids. Trimming left V 5 bases short and J 1 base short, with 9 bases between. The CDR3 loop is CASSGRGSGANVLTF. CDR3 sequence (DNA): TGTGCCAGCAGTGGAAGGGGTTCTGGGGCCAACGTCCTGACTTTC.

The chain uses TRBV2 and TRBJ2-1; 12 positions agree with TRBD2. The CDR3 has 14 residues. J gave up 6 bases and V 6 bases, and 3 bases lay outside the gene matches. Germline V gene sequence: CDR1 SNHLY, CDR2 FYNNEI. CDR3 region: CASRGLAGPNEQFF. CDR3 DNA: TGTGCCAGCAGAGGACTAGCGGGGCCCAATGAGCAGTTCTTC.

This chain links TRBV10-3 with TRBJ2-5, with 9 bases matching TRBD1. With 5 bases clipped from V and 2 bases from J, the junction kept 9 bases outside the gene matches. CDR1 is ENHRY, CDR2 SYGVKD, per germline. The CDR3 is made up of 16 amino acids. CDR3 bases: TGTGCCATCAGTTACCAAACTGGGACAGGGCAAGAGACCCAGTACTTC. Translating gives CAISYQTGTGQETQYF.

This clone was counted a single time. This chain joins TRBV10-1 and TRBJ1-2, with 8 bases matching TRBD1. The CDR3 totals 11 residues. Germline CDR1 is WNHNN and CDR2 is SYGVQD (reference sequence). The ends lost 8 bases at V and 8 bases at J; junction bases unmatched: 4. Here the CDR3 DNA reads TGCGCCAGCGAACAGGGGGGGGGCTACACCTTC. This translates into CASEQGGGYTF.

The V and J genes are TRBV19 and TRBJ2-7; tentative D call: TRBD2 (6 bases). Trimming pared 7 bases from V and 3 bases from J, leaving 13 bases between. This CDR3 comprises 13 residues. CDR1 LNHDA and CDR2 SQIVND come from the germline V gene (reference sequence). The CDR3 here is CASNMGLDYEQYF. Written as DNA, the CDR3 is TGTGCCAGTAACATGGGACTCGACTACGAGCAGTACTTC.

This rearrangement joins TRBV29-1 to TRBJ2-3; 8 positions match TRBD1. Germline CDR1 and CDR2: SQVTM and ANQGSEA. This CDR3 has 16 amino acids. The CDR3 DNA follows: TGCGGAGCGTTAGAGGGAGTCAGGGGGCCATCAGATACGCAGTATTTT. Residues: CGALEGVRGPSDTQYF.

This rearrangement joins TRBV6-5 to TRBJ2-7; a weak D match, TRBD2 (5 bases). Germline V gene data show CDR1 as MNHEY and CDR2 as SVGAGI. This CDR3 has 15 amino acids. V was shortened by 11 bases and J by 0 bases, with 20 bases between the two germline ends. The CDR3 nucleotides are TGTGCCGGAGCAAACGGACCGGGGAGCTCCTACGAGCAGTACTTC. Encoded protein: CAGANGPGSSYEQYF.

The J gene is TRBJ1-1, the V gene TRBV3-1 (or the pseudogene TRBV3-2); 7 bases agree with TRBD1. The CDR3 sequence is 15 residues long. With V trimmed by 0 bases and J by 0 bases, 1 base remained unmatched. CDR1 and CDR2 from the germline V gene are LGHDT and YNNKEL (reference sequence). CDR3 sequence: CASSQEGQLNTEAFF. CDR3 coding DNA: TGTGCCAGCAGCCAAGAGGGACAGCTGAACACTGAAGCTTTCTTT.

The rearrangement uses TRBV11-3 and TRBJ1-1, with TRBD1 identical over 11 bases. CDR3 length equals 13 residues. V shed 5 bases and J 7 bases; nucleotides not matched to a gene: 3. Germline values: CDR1 SGHNT, CDR2 YENEEA. The CDR3: CASSPGTGGEAFF. CDR3 nucleotides: TGTGCCAGCAGCCCCGGGACAGGGGGTGAAGCTTTCTTT.

The chain couples TRBV29-1 to TRBJ2-2, with D perhaps TRBD1 (7 bases). The V gene's germline CDR1 is SQVTM and CDR2 ANQGSEA. CDR3 length: 14 residues. Trimming pared 8 bases from V and 0 bases from J, leaving 13 bases between. CDR3 amino acids: CSYAGQTNTGELFF. The CDR3 region has the DNA TGCAGCTATGCGGGACAGACGAACACCGGGGAGCTGTTTTTT.

Here the CDR3 DNA reads TGTGCCACCAGCAGAGGGGCCTTGGGCAATCAGCCCCAGCATTTT. It yields the protein CATSRGALGNQPQHF. This chain connects TRBV15 to TRBJ1-5, with no clear D. This CDR3 contains 15 residues. Per the germline V gene, CDR1 is LNHNV and CDR2 is YYDKDF (reference sequence). V was cut by 1 base and J by 2 bases, with 9 bases left in between.